These T cell receptor beta chains were read from a single sample in a study of T cells after yellow fever vaccination. TCRdb passed the 5' RACE reads through MiXCR, listing each CDR3 protein once. Of about 320,000 distinct CDR3 sequences listed, approximately 4.3% are singletons. The specimen comprised PBMCs, sampled 15 days after the yellow fever booster vaccination. The receptors derive from a man aged 18 to 29 who received the YFV17D yellow fever vaccine. Each CDR3 is given with its conserved first and last residue. A D gene is named only where the DNA matches it firmly. Some rows have no size entry. The others give once, few or many, or a class for an expanded clone.

>.|TRBJ2-3|many|TRBV7-9
TGTGCCAGCAGCTTCCCAGGGGGGAACACAGATACGCAGTATTTT
CASSFPGGNTDTQYF
>TRBD1|TRBJ1-4|many|TRBV7-3
TGTGCCAGCAGCCCCGTGCCCGATGACAGGGGTAGTGAAAAACTGTTTTTT
CASSPVPDDRGSEKLFF
>.|TRBJ1-5|many|TRBV12-3/TRBV12-4
TGTGCCAGCAGTTTAGGAATTCTGAATCAGCCCCAGCATTTT
CASSLGILNQPQHF
>.|TRBJ2-3|many|TRBV20-1
TGCAGCGTTAGGCATGGTACGCAGTATTTT
CSVRHGTQYF
>.|TRBJ1-1|many|TRBV7-2
TGTGCCAGCAGCTTAGGGACGCTGCGCGTGAACACTGAAGCTTTCTTT
CASSLGTLRVNTEAFF
>.|TRBJ2-7|many|TRBV30
TGTGCCTGGAGTAAGGGGCCCTACGAGCAGTACTTC
CAWSKGPYEQYF
>.|TRBJ1-5|.|TRBV5-1
TGCGCCAGCAGCTTGGCGTCAGGGAGCAATCAGCCCCAGCATTTT
CASSLASGSNQPQHF
>TRBD2|TRBJ2-3|.|TRBV5-1
TGCGCCAGCACCCTAATTATGGGCGGGGGGGCCGAGGGCACAGATACGCAGTATTTT
CASTLIMGGGAEGTDTQYF
>TRBD1|TRBJ1-1|.|TRBV20-1
TGCAGTGCGGATCAGGGGGGGTTTGAAGCTTTCTTT
CSADQGGFEAFF
>.|TRBJ1-1|few|TRBV27
TGTGCCAGCGCTCAGGGAAGCGGGTGGACTGAAGCTTTCTTT
CASAQGSGWTEAFF
>.|TRBJ1-1|many|TRBV12-3/TRBV12-4
TGTGCCACCCAAACAGGAATTGAAGCTTTCTTT
CATQTGIEAFF
>TRBD2|TRBJ2-1|many|TRBV5-6
TGTGCCAGCAGCACGGATCGTAGCGGGGGGCCGTACAATGAGCAGTTCTTC
CASSTDRSGGPYNEQFF
>.|TRBJ2-7|many|TRBV7-2
TGTGCCAGCAGCTCCTTCGGAGGTAGCCCCCTCTACGAGCAGTACTTC
CASSSFGGSPLYEQYF
>.|TRBJ1-1|few|TRBV18
TGTGCCAGCTCACCGAATCCGGGACAGAACACTGAAGCTTTCTTT
CASSPNPGQNTEAFF
>.|TRBJ2-3|.|TRBV28
TGTGCCAGCAGTTTGGGTCTGAGGGGACCCACAGATACGCAGTATTTT
CASSLGLRGPTDTQYF
>.|TRBJ1-5|.|TRBV15
TGTGCCACCAGCAGCCCCCCGGGCCGGCAGCCCCAGCATTTT
CATSSPPGRQPQHF
>.|TRBJ2-3|.|TRBV7-2
TGTGCCAGCAGCCCAAAAATGGGGACGGGTGGAGATACGCAGTATTTT
CASSPKMGTGGDTQYF
>TRBD2|TRBJ2-1|.|TRBV24-1
TGTGCCACCGGACCGGGACTAGCGGGGAGCTCCTACAATGAGCAGTTCTTC
CATGPGLAGSSYNEQFF
>.|TRBJ2-5|many|TRBV11-2
TGTGCCAGCAGCTTAGGGGTCGCCGGGGGAGCACAAGAGACCCAGTACTTC
CASSLGVAGGAQETQYF
>.|TRBJ1-1|few|TRBV11-2
TGTGCCAGCAGCTCATGGACAGACTATTTGACTGAAGCTTTCTTT
CASSSWTDYLTEAFF
>TRBD1|TRBJ2-1|few|TRBV19
TGTGCCAGTAGTACGACAGGGGGTTACTACAATGAGCAGTTCTTC
CASSTTGGYYNEQFF
>TRBD2|TRBJ2-5|.|TRBV5-1
TGCGCCAGCAGCCTCGGAATAGCGGGGGGACAAGAGACCCAGTACTTC
CASSLGIAGGQETQYF
>.|TRBJ2-5|.|TRBV5-1
TGCGCCAGCAGCTTGGAACTCATCCAAGAGACCCAGTACTTC
CASSLELIQETQYF
>TRBD1|TRBJ1-2|.|TRBV24-1
TGTGCCACCAGTGATGCCAGGGGGTCGGGCTATGGCTACACCTTC
CATSDARGSGYGYTF
>TRBD1|TRBJ2-7|.|TRBV20-1
TGCAGTGCTAGAAAATCTCCGGGACAGTTGTCCTACGAGCAGTACTTC
CSARKSPGQLSYEQYF
>TRBD1|TRBJ1-4|many|TRBV5-1
TGCGCCAGCAGCTTGGGTACAGGGGGCGGTGAAAAACTGTTTTTT
CASSLGTGGGEKLFF
>TRBD1|TRBJ1-5|few|TRBV7-2
TGTGCCAGCAGTTTGACAGGGATCGATCAGCCCCAGCATTTT
CASSLTGIDQPQHF
>.|TRBJ1-1|many|TRBV20-1
TGCAGCCATCGGCAGGGGAACACTGAAGCTTTCTTT
CSHRQGNTEAFF
>TRBD1|TRBJ1-1|many|TRBV7-2
TGTGCCAGCAGCACGACACGGGACAGGATGAACACTGAAGCTTTCTTT
CASSTTRDRMNTEAFF
>.|TRBJ1-3|few|TRBV12-3/TRBV12-4
TGTGCCAGCAGTCAGATTACCTCTGGAAACACCATATATTTT
CASSQITSGNTIYF
>TRBD1|TRBJ2-7|few|TRBV3-1
TGTGCCAGCAGCCAAGAGGGGACAGGGATTGGGGGCTACGAGCAGTACTTC
CASSQEGTGIGGYEQYF
>.|TRBJ1-1|.|TRBV18
TGTGCCAGCTCTTTCCAGGCTCGGGCTGAAGCTTTCTTT
CASSFQARAEAFF
>TRBD1|TRBJ2-6|many|TRBV15
TGTGCCACCGCGACAGGGGGCCGTGGGGCCAACGTCCTGACTTTC
CATATGGRGANVLTF
>TRBD2|TRBJ2-5|few|TRBV6-2/TRBV6-3
TGTGCCAGCAGCGACCCCCTAACTAGCGGGGGGACCTTCCAAGAGACCCAGTACTTC
CASSDPLTSGGTFQETQYF
>TRBD1|TRBJ2-7|.|TRBV4-1
TGCGCCAGCAGCCAGGCGGGACAGGTTTTCGAGCAGTACTTC
CASSQAGQVFEQYF
>.|TRBJ2-1|many|TRBV7-3
TGTGCCAGCAGTCCCACACCGGGACTGACGTACAATGAGCAGTTCTTC
CASSPTPGLTYNEQFF
>.|TRBJ2-5|many|TRBV20-1
TGCAGTGCTAGAGTAGCGCCCCGGGGCGGGGAGACCCAGTACTTC
CSARVAPRGGETQYF
>.|TRBJ1-2|few|TRBV6-5
TGTGCCAGCAGTTACTCGTCCTCCGGGAGCGGGGGCGCGAGTTATGGCTACACCTTC
CASSYSSSGSGGASYGYTF
>.|TRBJ1-1|few|TRBV6-1
TGTGCCAGCAGTGAAGAAGGTGACAGTTTGAACACTGAAGCTTTCTTT
CASSEEGDSLNTEAFF
>.|TRBJ2-5|.|TRBV11-2
TGTGCCAGCAGCTTAGCCGTCCTACAACAGACCCAGTACTTC
CASSLAVLQQTQYF
>TRBD1|TRBJ2-5|few|TRBV5-1
TGCGCCAGCAGCCCAGACAGGGTGGAGACCCAGTACTTC
CASSPDRVETQYF
>.|TRBJ1-3|few|TRBV4-3
TGCGCCAGCAGCCAAGAGGAGGGGGACTCTGGAAACACCATATATTTT
CASSQEEGDSGNTIYF
>.|TRBJ1-1|many|TRBV4-1
TGCGCCAGCAGCCAAGTAGGGCTAGCTGAAGCTTTCTTT
CASSQVGLAEAFF
>.|TRBJ1-4|many|TRBV27
TGTGCCAGCAGTTTATCGCGGGGGCTAGGTGAAAAACTGTTTTTT
CASSLSRGLGEKLFF
>.|TRBJ1-5|many|TRBV28
TGTGCCAGCAGTGGCCTTGGTAGCAATCAGCCCCAGCATTTT
CASSGLGSNQPQHF
>.|TRBJ2-7|many|TRBV18
TGTGCCAGCTCACCATTGGGTGCCCACGAGCAGTACTTC
CASSPLGAHEQYF
>.|TRBJ1-1|few|TRBV3-1
TGTGCCAGCAGCCAAGGAAGGGGACGACTTACTGAAGCTTTCTTT
CASSQGRGRLTEAFF
>.|TRBJ1-1|many|TRBV6-5
TGTGCCAGCAGTTACGGGGGTTTAGAAGCTTTCTTT
CASSYGGLEAFF
>.|TRBJ2-3|.|TRBV7-6
TGTGCCAGCAGCCAGCTCCGGGGGGCCCCAGATACGCAGTATTTT
CASSQLRGAPDTQYF
>TRBD1|TRBJ1-6|many|TRBV20-1
TGCAGTGCTAGAGATGGGGACAGGGGACTTTATAATTCACCCCTCCACTTT
CSARDGDRGLYNSPLHF
>.|TRBJ2-7|many|TRBV7-2
TGTGCCAGCAGCTTAGCGCTTCTAACCTACGAGCAGTACTTC
CASSLALLTYEQYF
>.|TRBJ2-4|few|TRBV10-3
TGTGCCATCAGTTCTCCTTTAGCCAAAAACATTCAGTACTTC
CAISSPLAKNIQYF
>TRBD1|TRBJ2-1|many|TRBV24-1
TGTGCCACCAGTGGTACAGGGGGGAATGAGCAGTTCTTC
CATSGTGGNEQFF
>.|TRBJ2-5|few|TRBV7-3
TGTGCCAGCAGCCAATCCGGACAGGCGGGACAAGAGACCCAGTACTTC
CASSQSGQAGQETQYF
>TRBD2|TRBJ2-3|many|TRBV6-5
TGTGCCAGCAGTTCCGAGTCGGGAGGTTGGGATACGCAGTATTTT
CASSSESGGWDTQYF